This paragraph covers one TCR beta chain sequence. This entry belongs to a study of blood T cells in healthy people across ages. The germline gives CDR1 DFQATT, CDR2 SNEGSKA (reference sequence). The V end lost 0 bases, the J end lost 10 bases, and 15 bases lay between the germline ends. The CDR3 extends over 13 amino acids. Per sample, no less than 5.5 micrograms of total RNA were extracted. Next came a second PCR, run for about 7 to 12 cycles, which used a sample-barcoded 5' primer along with a J-beta primer mix. TCRdb redid the calling of the 5' RACE reads with MiXCR, one entry per CDR3 protein. Here the sample spans about 780,000 distinct CDR3 sequences, around 45% being singletons.

The TCR originated in a man older than 75 in good health. The J gene is TRBJ1-1, the V gene TRBV20-1; D is possibly TRBD1 (5 bases). Sequenced sample: blood. CDR3: CSARDPGPRGAFF. CDR3 bases: TGCAGTGCTAGAGATCCGGGGCCCCGAGGAGCTTTCTTT.